This record covers a single T cell receptor (beta chain). The antigen remains unidentified. The source of the sample is a study of vaccination effects on CD4 cells after COVID-19. Study-level results: Cross-reaction with common cold coronaviruses was seen in only 1 of 255 vaccine-induced clones from healthy vaccinees. There was marked clonal contraction among infection- and vaccine-induced clones late after vaccination.

ViraFEST expansion of antigen-specific CD4+ T cells with viral peptide pools preceded sequencing. Researchers isolated CD4+ T cells once about eleven days of culture had elapsed. Vaccine recipients, nucleocapsid antibody negative, had no prior SARS-CoV-2 infection. After fewer than 2.5 million PBMC were placed in each well, they were cultured with approximately 9.4 IU/ml IL-2 and about 10 ug/ml peptides. Using immunoSEQ multiplex PCR, the repertoire was profiled, and TCRdb retains in-frame clones only, with some absent. The data hold around 63,000 clones, with 75% observed a single time. Germline loops: CDR1 GTSNPN, CDR2 SVGIG (reference sequence). The J segment lost 4 bases and the V segment lost 1 base, leaving 6 bases of the junction unmatched. The CDR3 contains 14 residues.

The source material was CD4+ T cells from PBMCs cultured with HCoV-OC43 spike peptides, sampled before COVID-19 vaccination. Subset in this sample: HCoV-OC43 spike overlapping peptide pool stimulation. This sequence was found in a human donor who received a COVID-19 vaccine. The chain combines TRBV30 with TRBJ2-5; 7 bases are shared with TRBD2. The CDR3 region is CAWSGLAVTETQYF. CDR3 in DNA: TGTGCCTGGAGTGGACTAGCTGTTACAGAGACCCAGTACTTC. The variable domain in full, completed from reference TRBV30 and TRBJ2-5, reads SQTIHQWPATLVQPVGSPLSLECTVEGTSNPNLYWYRQAAGRGLQLLFYSVGIGQISSEVPQNLSASRPQDRQFILSSKKLLLSDSGFYLCAWSGLAVTETQYFGPGTRLLVL.